The sample holds a few counts of the clone carrying this T cell receptor beta chain. These data originate in a study of cytotoxic CD8 clonotypes in ibrutinib-treated CLL. Overall study: Responses: about 25 partial, 2 complete; after median roughly 63 months, around 15 stayed remitted, some twelve progressed. Samples yielded averages of 200,000 to 300,000 productive templates and some 94,000 productive rearrangements.

CDR1 and CDR2 from the germline V gene are MNHEY and SMNVEV (reference sequence). V shed 2 bases and J 4 bases; nucleotides not matched to a gene: 6. The CDR3 is 15 residues long. TCRdb's copy holds only in-frame clones and misses some; the assay was immunoSEQ multiplex PCR. The table shows approximately 350,000 clones, with 67% occurring only once. This receptor was identified in a human donor with chronic lymphocytic leukemia. The sample in question was PBMCs, obtained after 36 months of ibrutinib treatment. This chain joins TRBV27 and TRBJ1-1, with 8 bases fitting TRBD1. DNA of the CDR3: TGTGCCAGCAGTTTAGGTCCAGGGGGCGGCACTGAAGCTTTCTTT. Amino acids: CASSLGPGGGTEAFF.